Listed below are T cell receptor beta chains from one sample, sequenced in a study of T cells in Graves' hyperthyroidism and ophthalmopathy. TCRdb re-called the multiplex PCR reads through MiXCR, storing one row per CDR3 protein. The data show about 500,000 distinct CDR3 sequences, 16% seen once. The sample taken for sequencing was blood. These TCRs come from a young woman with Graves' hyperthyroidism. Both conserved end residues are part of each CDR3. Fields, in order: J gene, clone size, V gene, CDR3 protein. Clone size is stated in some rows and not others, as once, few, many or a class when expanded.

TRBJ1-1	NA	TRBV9	CASSTGAAGPEAFF
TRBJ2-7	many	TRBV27	CASSLFQAGRPYEQYF
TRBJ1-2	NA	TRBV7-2	CASSRDTLNYGYTF
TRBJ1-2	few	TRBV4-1	CASSQEPGTNYGYTF
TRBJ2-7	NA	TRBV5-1	CASSGGRNSYEQYF
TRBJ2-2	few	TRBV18	CASSPPATGVHTGELFF
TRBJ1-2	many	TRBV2	CASSEKRSYGYTF
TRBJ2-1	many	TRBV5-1	CASSKTGTSRHEQFF
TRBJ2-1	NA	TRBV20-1	CSAGLDTFNEQFF
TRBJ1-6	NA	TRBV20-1	CSARAAGSGYSPLHF
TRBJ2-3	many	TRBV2	CASSEAGTGHTQYF
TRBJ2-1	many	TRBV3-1	CASSQRLLDEQFF
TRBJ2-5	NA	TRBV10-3	CAISDGTGVFHQETQYF
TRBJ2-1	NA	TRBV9	CASSYELAGEWDEQFF
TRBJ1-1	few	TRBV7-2	CASSTKGPVRSEAFF
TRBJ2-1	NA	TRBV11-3	CASSPRGLANPDLSSYNEQFF
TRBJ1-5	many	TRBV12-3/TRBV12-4	CASSLVLGGFNQPQHF
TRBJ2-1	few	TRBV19	CASSILQGSGHNEQFF
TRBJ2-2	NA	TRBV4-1	CASSPGVQNTGELFF
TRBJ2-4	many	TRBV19	CASTGTGDGNIQYF
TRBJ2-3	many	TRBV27	CASSLHASGPYTDTQYF
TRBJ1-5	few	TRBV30	CAWSVSTQGANQPQHF
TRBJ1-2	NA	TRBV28	CASSQGQFYGYTF
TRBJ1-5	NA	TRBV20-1	CSAHRQGRNQPQHF
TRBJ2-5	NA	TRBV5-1	CASSSGLKIQETQYF
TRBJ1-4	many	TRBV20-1	CSAEQGLNEKLFF
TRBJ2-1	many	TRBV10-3	CAISESTGNNEQFF
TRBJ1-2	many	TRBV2	CASSSRGDGGYTF
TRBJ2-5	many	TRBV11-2	CASRKDRSVETQYF
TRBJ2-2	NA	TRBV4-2	CASSQGSSTGELFF
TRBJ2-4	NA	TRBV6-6	CASSYSQGAKNIQYF
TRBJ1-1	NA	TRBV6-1	CASTVVGSEAFF
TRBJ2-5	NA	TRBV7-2	CASSSPGLAGGDQETQYF
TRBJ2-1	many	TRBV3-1	CASSPRTSEGNEQFF
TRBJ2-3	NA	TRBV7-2	CASSSGVPDTQYF
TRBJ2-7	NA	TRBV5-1	CASSSRDRVHEQYF
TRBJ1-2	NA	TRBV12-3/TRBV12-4	CASSIQGDGYTF
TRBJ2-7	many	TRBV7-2	CASSGLAGSYEQYF
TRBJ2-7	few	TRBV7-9	CASSSGIYGQYF
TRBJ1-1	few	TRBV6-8	CASSPPRNTEAFF
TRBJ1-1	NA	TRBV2	CARSRGTNTEAFF
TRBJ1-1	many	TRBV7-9	CASSRTQGSTEAFF
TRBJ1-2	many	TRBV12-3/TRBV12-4	CASSRTGYGYTF
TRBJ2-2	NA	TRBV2	CASGRGGNTGELFF
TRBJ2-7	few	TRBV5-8	CASSHGPGPSEEQYF
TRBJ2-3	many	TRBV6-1	CASSQTLAASTDTQYF
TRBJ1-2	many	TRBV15	CATSITVNYGYTF
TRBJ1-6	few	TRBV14	CASSRVGRSPLHF
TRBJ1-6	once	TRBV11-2	CASSLDPNSPLHF
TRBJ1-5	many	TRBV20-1	CSASEPQGDNQPQHF
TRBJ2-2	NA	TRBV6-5	CASSSRQPNTGELFF
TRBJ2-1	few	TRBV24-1	CATSPAGTGAYNEQFF
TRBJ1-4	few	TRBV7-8	CASSLEVWVELFF
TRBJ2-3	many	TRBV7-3	CASSFSPIEDTQYF